This T cell receptor beta chain was documented in a study of T cells in Graves' hyperthyroidism and ophthalmopathy. Overall study results and limits: Blood also showed most of the thyroid clonotypes that were expanded above 0.001.

The germline V gene encodes CDR1 MNHEY and CDR2 SVGAGI. With V trimmed by 2 bases and J by 4 bases, 7 bases remained unmatched. This CDR3 comprises 15 residues. RNA transcripts were the template for amplifying TCR beta CDR3 regions. HTBI primers were employed in a first-round RT-PCR of the TCR CDR3. TCRdb independently ran MiXCR on the multiplex PCR reads; one entry per CDR3 protein. This table holds some 380,000 distinct CDR3 sequences, roughly 14% found once. Diagnosis of hyperthyroidism was new in patients aged 18 to 65, and its duration was under 2 months. The blood sample predates any ophthalmopathy symptoms, coming from first hyperthyroidism diagnosis. This clonotype was counted ten times or more. Its antigen remains unidentified.

The gene calls are TRBV6-5 and TRBJ2-5, with 7 nucleotides matching TRBD1. The sequencing input was blood. This sequence originates from a man between 25 and 39 years old with Graves' hyperthyroidism that later progressed to Graves' ophthalmopathy. CDR3 in DNA: TGTGCCAGCAGTTACCAAATTACAGGGGCAGAGACCCAGTACTTC. Encoded protein: CASSYQITGAETQYF.